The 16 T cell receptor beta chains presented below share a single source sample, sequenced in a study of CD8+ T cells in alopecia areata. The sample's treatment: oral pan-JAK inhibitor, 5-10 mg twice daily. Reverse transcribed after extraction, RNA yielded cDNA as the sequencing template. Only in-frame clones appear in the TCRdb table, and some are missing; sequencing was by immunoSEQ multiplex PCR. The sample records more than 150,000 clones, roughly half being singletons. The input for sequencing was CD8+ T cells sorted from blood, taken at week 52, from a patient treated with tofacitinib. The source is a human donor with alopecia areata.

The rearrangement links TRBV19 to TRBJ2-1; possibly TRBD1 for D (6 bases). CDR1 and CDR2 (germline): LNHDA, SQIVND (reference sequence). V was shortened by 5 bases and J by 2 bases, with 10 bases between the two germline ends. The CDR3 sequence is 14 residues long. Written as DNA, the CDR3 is TGTGCCAGTAGTTACAGGGTAGCCTACAATGAGCAGTTCTTC. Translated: CASSYRVAYNEQFF.

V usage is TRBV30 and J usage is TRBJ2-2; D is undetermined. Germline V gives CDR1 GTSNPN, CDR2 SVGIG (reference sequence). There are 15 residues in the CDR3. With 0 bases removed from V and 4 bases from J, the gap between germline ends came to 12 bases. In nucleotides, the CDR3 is TGTGCCTGGAGTGTACTCTGGGTAGGCACCGGGGAGCTGTTTTTT. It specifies CAWSVLWVGTGELFF.

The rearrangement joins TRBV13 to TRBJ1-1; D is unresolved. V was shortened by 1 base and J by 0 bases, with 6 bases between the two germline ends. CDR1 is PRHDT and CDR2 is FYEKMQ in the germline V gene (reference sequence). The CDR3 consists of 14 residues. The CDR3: CASSLADLNTEAFF. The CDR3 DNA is TGTGCCAGCAGCTTAGCGGACTTGAACACTGAAGCTTTCTTT.

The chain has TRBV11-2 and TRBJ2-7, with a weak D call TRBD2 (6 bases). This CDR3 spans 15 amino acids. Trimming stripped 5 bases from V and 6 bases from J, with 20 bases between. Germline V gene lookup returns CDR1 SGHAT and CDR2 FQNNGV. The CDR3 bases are TGTGCCAGCAGCCGTCTCGGGGGACCTTCGGGCGAGCAGTACTTC. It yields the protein CASSRLGGPSGEQYF.

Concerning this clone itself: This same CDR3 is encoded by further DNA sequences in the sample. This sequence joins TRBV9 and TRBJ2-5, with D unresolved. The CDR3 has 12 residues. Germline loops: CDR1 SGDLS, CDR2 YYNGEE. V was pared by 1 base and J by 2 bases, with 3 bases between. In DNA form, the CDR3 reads TGTGCCAGCAGCGTAAATCAAGAGACCCAGTACTTC. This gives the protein CASSVNQETQYF.

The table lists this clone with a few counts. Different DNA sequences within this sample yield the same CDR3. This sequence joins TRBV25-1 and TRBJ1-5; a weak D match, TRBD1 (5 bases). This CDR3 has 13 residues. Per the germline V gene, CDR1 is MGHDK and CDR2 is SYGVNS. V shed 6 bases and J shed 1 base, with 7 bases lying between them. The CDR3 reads CASSRGSNQPQHF. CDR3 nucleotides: TGTGCCAGCAGCCGGGGGAGCAATCAGCCCCAGCATTTT.

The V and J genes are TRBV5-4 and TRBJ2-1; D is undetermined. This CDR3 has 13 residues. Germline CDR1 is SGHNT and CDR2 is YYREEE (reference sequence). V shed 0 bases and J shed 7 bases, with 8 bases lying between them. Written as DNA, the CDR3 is TGTGCCAGCAGCTTGGACACTGGGAATGAGCAGTTCTTC. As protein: CASSLDTGNEQFF.

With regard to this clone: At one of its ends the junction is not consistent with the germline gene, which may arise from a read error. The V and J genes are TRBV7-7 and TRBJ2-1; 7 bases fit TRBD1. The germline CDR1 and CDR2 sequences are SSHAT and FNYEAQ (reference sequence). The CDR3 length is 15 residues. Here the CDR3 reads CASSKGTEGYNEQFF. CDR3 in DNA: TGTGCTAGCAGCAAAGGGACAGAAGGTTACAATGAGCAGTTCTTC.

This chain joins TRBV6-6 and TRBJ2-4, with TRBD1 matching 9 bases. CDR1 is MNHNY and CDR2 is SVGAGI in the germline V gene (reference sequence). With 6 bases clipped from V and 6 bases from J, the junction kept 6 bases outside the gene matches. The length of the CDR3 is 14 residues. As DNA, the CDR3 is TGTGCCAGCAGGGGCACAGGGGGCGCAAACATTCAGTACTTC. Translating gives CASRGTGGANIQYF.

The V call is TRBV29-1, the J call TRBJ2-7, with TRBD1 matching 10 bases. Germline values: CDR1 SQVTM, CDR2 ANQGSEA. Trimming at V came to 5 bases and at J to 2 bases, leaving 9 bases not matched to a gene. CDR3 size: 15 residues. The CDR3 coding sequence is TGCAGCGTTAAACCCCGACAGGGGGCAACCTACGAGCAGTACTTC. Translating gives CSVKPRQGATYEQYF.

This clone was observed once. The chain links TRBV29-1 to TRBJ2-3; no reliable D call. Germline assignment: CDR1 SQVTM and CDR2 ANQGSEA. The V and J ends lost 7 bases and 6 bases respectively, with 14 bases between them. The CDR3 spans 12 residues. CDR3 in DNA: TGCAGCGGGCGGATGGCGGCGGATACGCAGTATTTT. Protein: CSGRMAADTQYF.

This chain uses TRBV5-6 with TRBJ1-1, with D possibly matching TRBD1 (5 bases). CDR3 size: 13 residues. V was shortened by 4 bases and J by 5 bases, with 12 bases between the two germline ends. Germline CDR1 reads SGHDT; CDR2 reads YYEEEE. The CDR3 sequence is CASSPNGGTEAFF. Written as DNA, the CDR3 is TGTGCCAGCAGCCCTAACGGGGGAACTGAAGCTTTCTTT.

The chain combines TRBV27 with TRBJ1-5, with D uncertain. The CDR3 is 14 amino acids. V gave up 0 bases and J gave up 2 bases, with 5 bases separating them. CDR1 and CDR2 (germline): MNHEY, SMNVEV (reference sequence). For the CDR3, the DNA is TGTGCCAGCAGTTTATCCGGTCGCAATCAGCCCCAGCATTTT. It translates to CASSLSGRNQPQHF.

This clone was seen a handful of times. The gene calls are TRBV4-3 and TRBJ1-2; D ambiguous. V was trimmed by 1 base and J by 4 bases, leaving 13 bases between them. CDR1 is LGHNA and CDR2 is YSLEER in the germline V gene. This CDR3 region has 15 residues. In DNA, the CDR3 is TGCGCCAGCAGCCAAGGAGGCGCTGACCTCTATGGCTACACCTTC. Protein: CASSQGGADLYGYTF.

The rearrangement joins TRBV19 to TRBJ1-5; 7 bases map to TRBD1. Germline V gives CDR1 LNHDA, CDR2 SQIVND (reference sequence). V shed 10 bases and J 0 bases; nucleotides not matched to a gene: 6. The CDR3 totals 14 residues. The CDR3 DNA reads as TGTGCCACGGAAGGGACAGCTAGCAATCAGCCCCAGCATTTT. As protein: CATEGTASNQPQHF. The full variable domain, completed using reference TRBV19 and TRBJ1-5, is DGGITQSPKYLFRKEGQNVTLSCEQNLNHDAMYWYRQDPGQGLRLIYYSQIVNDFQKGDIAEGYSVSREKKESFPLTVTSAQKNPTAFYLCATEGTASNQPQHFGDGTRLSIL.

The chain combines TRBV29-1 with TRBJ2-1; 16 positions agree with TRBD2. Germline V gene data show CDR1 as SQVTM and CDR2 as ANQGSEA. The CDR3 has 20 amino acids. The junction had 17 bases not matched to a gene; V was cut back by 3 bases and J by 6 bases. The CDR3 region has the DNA TGCAGCGTTGAGTCCATCAAGGGACTAGCGGGGGGGTCCCCTGGCAATGAGCAGTTCTTC. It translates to CSVESIKGLAGGSPGNEQFF.